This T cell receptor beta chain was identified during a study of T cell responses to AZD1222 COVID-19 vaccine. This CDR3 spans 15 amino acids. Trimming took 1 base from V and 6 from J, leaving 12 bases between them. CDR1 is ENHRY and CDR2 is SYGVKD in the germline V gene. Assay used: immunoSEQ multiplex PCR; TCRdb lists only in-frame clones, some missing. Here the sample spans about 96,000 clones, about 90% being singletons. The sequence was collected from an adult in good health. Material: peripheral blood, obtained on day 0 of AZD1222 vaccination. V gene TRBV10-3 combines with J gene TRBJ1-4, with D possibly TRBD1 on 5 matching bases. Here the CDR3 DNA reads TGTGCCATCAGTGAGTTTGGGGCCAGGGATGAAAAACTGTTTTTT. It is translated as CAISEFGARDEKLFF.